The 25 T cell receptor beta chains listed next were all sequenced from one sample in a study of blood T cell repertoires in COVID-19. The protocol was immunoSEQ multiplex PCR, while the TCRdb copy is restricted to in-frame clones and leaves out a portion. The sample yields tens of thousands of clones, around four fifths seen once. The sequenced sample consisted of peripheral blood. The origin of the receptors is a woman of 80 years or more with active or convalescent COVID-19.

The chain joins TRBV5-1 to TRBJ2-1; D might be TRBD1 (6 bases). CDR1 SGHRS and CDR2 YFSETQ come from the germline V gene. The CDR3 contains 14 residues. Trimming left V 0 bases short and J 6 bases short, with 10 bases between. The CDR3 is CASSLGGPINEQFF. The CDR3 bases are TGCGCCAGCAGCTTGGGGGGGCCGATCAATGAGCAGTTCTTC.

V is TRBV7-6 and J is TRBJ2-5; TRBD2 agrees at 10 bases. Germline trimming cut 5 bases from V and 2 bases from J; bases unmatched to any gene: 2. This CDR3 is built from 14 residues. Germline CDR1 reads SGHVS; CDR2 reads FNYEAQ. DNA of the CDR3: TGTGCCAGCAGCCCAGCGGGAGGGCAAGAGACCCAGTACTTC. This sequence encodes CASSPAGGQETQYF.

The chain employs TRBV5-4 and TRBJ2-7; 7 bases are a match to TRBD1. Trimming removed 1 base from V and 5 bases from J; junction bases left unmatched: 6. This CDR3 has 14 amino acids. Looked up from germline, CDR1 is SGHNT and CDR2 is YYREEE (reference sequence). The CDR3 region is CASSLSGQFNEQYF. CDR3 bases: TGTGCCAGCAGCTTGTCGGGACAGTTTAACGAGCAGTACTTC. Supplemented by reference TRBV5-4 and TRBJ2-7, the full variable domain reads ETGVTQSPTHLIKTRGQQVTLRCSSQSGHNTVSWYQQALGQGPQFIFQYYREEENGRGNFPPRFSGLQFPNYSSELNVNALELDDSALYLCASSLSGQFNEQYFGPGTRLTVT.

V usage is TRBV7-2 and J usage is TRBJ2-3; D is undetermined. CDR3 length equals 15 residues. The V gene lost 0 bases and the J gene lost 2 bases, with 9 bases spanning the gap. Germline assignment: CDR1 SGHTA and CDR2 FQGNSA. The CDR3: CASSLASRSTDTQYF. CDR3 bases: TGTGCCAGCAGCTTAGCCTCGCGCTCCACAGATACGCAGTATTTT.

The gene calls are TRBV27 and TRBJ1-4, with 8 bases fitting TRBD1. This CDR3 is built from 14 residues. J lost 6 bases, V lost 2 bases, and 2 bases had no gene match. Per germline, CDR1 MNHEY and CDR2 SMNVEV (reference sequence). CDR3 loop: CASSLDRGDEKLFF. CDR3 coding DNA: TGTGCCAGCAGTTTAGACAGGGGAGATGAAAAACTGTTTTTT.

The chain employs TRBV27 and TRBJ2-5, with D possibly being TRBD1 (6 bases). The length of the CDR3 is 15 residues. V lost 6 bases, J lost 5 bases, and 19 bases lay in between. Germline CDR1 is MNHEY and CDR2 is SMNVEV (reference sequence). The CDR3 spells CASSLFIAGVETQYF. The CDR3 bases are TGTGCCAGCAGCCTTTTTATAGCAGGGGTTGAGACCCAGTACTTC.

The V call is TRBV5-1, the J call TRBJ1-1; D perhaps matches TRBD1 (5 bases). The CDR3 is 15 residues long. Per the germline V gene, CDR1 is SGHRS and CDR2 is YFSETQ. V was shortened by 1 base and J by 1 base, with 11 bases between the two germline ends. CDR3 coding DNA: TGCGCCAGCAGCTTGTCTGGGGCCCAGAACACTGAAGCTTTCTTT. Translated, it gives CASSLSGAQNTEAFF.

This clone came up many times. As DNA, the CDR3 is TGTGCCAGCAATGCCCCTAGCGGGAGTTTAACAGATACGCAGTATTTT. Amino acid sequence: CASNAPSGSLTDTQYF. This chain uses TRBV2 with TRBJ2-3; 10 nucleotides match TRBD2. The V gene's germline CDR1 is SNHLY and CDR2 FYNNEI. J was trimmed by 3 bases and V by 7 bases; bases with no gene match: 10. The CDR3 sequence is 16 residues long.

The CDR3 loop reads CASSYTGTSNEKLFF. The CDR3, as DNA: TGTGCCAGCAGTTATACAGGGACCTCGAATGAAAAACTGTTTTTT. The J gene is TRBJ1-4, the V gene TRBV7-2, with D tentatively TRBD1 (6 bases). Germline assignment: CDR1 SGHTA and CDR2 FQGNSA. V was trimmed by 6 bases and J by 5 bases, leaving 16 bases between them. This CDR3 has 15 residues.

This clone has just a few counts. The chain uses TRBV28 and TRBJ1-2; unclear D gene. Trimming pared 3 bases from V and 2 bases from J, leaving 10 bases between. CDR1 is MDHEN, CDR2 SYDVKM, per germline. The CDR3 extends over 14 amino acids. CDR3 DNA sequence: TGTGCCAGCAGTTTGACTGATTACAACTATGGCTACACCTTC. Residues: CASSLTDYNYGYTF.

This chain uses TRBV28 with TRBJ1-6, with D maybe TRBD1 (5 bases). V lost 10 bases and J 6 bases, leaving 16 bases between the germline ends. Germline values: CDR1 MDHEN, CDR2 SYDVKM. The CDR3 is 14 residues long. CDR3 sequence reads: CATLSGFANSPLHF. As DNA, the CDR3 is TGTGCCACCCTCTCAGGGTTTGCTAATTCACCCCTCCACTTT. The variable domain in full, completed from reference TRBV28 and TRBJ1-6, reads DVKVTQSSRYLVKRTGEKVFLECVQDMDHENMFWYRQDPGLGLRLIYFSYDVKMKEKGDIPEGYSVSREKKERFSLILESASTNQTSMYLCATLSGFANSPLHFGNGTRLTVT.

The CDR3 DNA follows: TGTGCCAGCTCACGACTCGGACCGGGAATATTACTTGGCGAGCAGTACTTC. Its translation is CASSRLGPGILLGEQYF. This sequence joins TRBV18 and TRBJ2-7; D is possibly TRBD2 (5 bases). Trimming removed 4 bases from V and 6 bases from J, with 25 bases in between. The length of the CDR3 is 17 residues. Germline-derived CDR1 and CDR2 are KGHSH and LQKENI.

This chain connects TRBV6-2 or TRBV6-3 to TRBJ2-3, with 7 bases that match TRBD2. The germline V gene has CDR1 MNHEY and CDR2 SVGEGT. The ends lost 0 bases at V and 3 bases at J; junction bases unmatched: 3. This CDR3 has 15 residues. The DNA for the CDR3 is TGTGCCAGCAGTTACTCCGGACTAGGAACAGATACGCAGTATTTT. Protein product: CASSYSGLGTDTQYF.

This chain's CDR3 is CASSKESRTSRQNIQYF. In nucleotides, the CDR3 is TGTGCCAGCAGCAAAGAATCGAGGACTAGTAGGCAAAACATTCAGTACTTC. The chain carries TRBV21-1 and TRBJ2-4; the table's TRBD2 call for D was not verified on the DNA. TRBV21-1 is a listed pseudogene. The CDR3 has 17 residues.

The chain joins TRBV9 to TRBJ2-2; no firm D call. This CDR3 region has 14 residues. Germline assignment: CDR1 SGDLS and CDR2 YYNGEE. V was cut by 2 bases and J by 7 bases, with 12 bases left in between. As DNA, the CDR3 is TGTGCCAGCAGCGTCTCTGCAGTTATCGGGGAGCTGTTTTTT. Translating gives CASSVSAVIGELFF. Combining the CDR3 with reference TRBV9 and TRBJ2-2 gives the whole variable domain DSGVTQTPKHLITATGQRVTLRCSPRSGDLSVYWYQQSLDQGLQFLIQYYNGEERAKGNILERFSAQQFPDLHSELNLSSLELGDSALYFCASSVSAVIGELFFGEGSRLTVL.

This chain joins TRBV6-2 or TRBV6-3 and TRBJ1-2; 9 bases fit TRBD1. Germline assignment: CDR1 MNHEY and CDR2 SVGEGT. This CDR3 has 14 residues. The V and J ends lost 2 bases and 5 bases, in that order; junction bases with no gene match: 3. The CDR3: CASSYLGTGYGYTF. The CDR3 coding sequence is TGTGCCAGCAGTTACCTTGGGACAGGGTATGGCTACACCTTC.

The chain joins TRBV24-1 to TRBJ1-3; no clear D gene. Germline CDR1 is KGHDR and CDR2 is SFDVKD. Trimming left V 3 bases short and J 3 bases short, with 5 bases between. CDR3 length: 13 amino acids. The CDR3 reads CATSDTGGNTIYF. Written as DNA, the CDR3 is TGTGCCACCAGTGATACGGGTGGAAACACCATATATTTT.

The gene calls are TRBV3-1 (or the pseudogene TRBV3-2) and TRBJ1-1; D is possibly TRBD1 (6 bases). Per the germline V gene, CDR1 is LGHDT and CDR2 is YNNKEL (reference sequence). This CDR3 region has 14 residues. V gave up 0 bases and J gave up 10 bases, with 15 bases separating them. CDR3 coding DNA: TGTGCCAGCAGCCAAGATAGTACAGGGCGGCGAGCTTTCTTT. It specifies CASSQDSTGRRAFF.

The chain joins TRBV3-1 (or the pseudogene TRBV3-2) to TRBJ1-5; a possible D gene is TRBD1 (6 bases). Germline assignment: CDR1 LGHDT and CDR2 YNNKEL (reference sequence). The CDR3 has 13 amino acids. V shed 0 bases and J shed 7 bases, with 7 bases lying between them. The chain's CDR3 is CASSQDRGQPQHF. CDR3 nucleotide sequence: TGTGCCAGCAGCCAAGACAGGGGCCAGCCCCAGCATTTT.

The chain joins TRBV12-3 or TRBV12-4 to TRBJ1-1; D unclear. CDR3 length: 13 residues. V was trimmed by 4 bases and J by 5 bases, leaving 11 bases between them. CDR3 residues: CASSSLRDTEAFF. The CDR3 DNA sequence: TGTGCCAGCAGTTCCCTGAGGGATACTGAAGCTTTCTTT.

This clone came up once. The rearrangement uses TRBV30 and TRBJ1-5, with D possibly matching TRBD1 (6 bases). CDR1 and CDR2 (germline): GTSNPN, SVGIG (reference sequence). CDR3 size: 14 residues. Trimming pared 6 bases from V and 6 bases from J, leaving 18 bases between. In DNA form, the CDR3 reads TGTGCCTGCGTAACGTCAGGGGAAGGTCAGCCCCAGCATTTT. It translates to CACVTSGEGQPQHF.

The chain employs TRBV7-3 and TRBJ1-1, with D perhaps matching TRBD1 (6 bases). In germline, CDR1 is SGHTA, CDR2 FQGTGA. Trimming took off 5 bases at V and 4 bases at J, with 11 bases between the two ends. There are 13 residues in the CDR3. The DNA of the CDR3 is TGTGCCAGCAGCAAACAGGGTAGCACTGAAGCTTTCTTT. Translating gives CASSKQGSTEAFF.

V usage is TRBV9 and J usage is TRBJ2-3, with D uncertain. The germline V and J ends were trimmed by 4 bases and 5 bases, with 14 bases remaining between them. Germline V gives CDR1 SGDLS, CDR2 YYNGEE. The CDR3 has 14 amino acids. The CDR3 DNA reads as TGTGCCAGCAGCCCCTTAGTCGAAAGAGATACGCAGTATTTT. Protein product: CASSPLVERDTQYF.

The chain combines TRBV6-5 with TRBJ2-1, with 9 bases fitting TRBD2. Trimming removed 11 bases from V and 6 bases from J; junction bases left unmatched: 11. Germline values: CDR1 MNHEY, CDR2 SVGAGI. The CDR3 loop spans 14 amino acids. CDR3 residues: CAVNRGLAINEQFF. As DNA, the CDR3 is TGTGCCGTCAACCGCGGACTAGCGATCAATGAGCAGTTCTTC.

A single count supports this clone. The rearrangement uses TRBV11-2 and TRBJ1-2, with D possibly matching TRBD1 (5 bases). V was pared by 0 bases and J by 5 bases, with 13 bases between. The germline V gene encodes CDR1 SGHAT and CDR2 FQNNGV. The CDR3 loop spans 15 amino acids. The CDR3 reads CASSLDKGLHYGYTF. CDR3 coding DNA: TGTGCCAGCAGCTTAGATAAGGGGTTACATTATGGCTACACCTTC.